This T cell receptor (beta chain) was sequenced during a study of identical twins. TCRdb re-called the 5' RACE reads through MiXCR, storing one row per CDR3 protein. The data show 690,000 or so distinct CDR3 sequences, 8.5% to 9% seen once. This clonotype has at least ten counts. The germline V gene encodes CDR1 MNHEY and CDR2 SVGAGI. V was trimmed by 2 bases and J by 7 bases, leaving 12 bases between them. This CDR3 contains 13 residues. Another study also made use of these data, one on yellow fever vaccine responses in identical twins.

Sequencing was performed on PBMCs. The genes are TRBV6-5 and TRBJ2-7, with a possible D match to TRBD1 (5 bases). The clonotype originates from a woman aged 18-29 years in good health. In DNA, the CDR3 is TGTGCCAGCAGTTACAGGGGCGCTGGTGAGCAGTACTTC. Amino acid sequence: CASSYRGAGEQYF.